This TCR beta chain was found in a study of monozygotic twins with inflammatory bowel disease. General study points: Background noise in patient repertoires may stem from differing immunosuppressive treatments. With inverse Simpson as the measure, TCRbeta diversity was lower in IBD patients than in healthy co-twins. Fewer shared clonotypes with others were found in IBD patients than in healthy twins, especially with disease activity.

Making each TCR library took 3,000 to 4,500 ng of total RNA. TCRdb reworked the 5' RACE reads into one entry per CDR3 protein, no DNA. There are more than 100,000 distinct CDR3 sequences in the sample, with 1.5% to 2% held by the top ten. To note about this clonotype: Its antigen is unknown.

Germline V lookup: CDR1 SGHRS, CDR2 YFSETQ. CDR3 length: 14 residues. V gene TRBV5-1 combines with J gene TRBJ2-5; TCRdb reports TRBD1, a call that lacks DNA to check it against. This clonotype was sampled from a human donor with ulcerative colitis or Crohn's disease, or a healthy co-twin of an affected twin (not recorded which). Sample: blood. The CDR3 spells CASSMGQGEETQYF.